The 30 T cell receptor beta chains presented below share a single source sample, sequenced in a study of OX40 agonist ivuxolimab in advanced cancers. The method was immunoSEQ multiplex PCR; TCRdb's version includes in-frame clones alone and lacks a portion of them. The data contain around 53,000 clones, roughly three quarters of them singletons. The sequencing used CD4+ or CD8+ T cells sorted from blood, collected in a trial of the OX40 agonist ivuxolimab. These receptors came from an adult with an advanced solid tumor such as melanoma, head and neck, liver or kidney cancer.

V is TRBV7-2 and J is TRBJ1-5; the D gene is possibly TRBD1 (5 bases). Germline CDR1 SGHTA, CDR2 FQGNSA. The length of the CDR3 is 18 residues. Trimming took 1 base from V and 4 from J, leaving 20 bases between them. DNA for the CDR3: TGTGCCAGCAGCTTAGGGTCAACAGGCCTAGAGGGTAATCAGCCCCAGCATTTT. Translating it yields CASSLGSTGLEGNQPQHF.

This chain connects TRBV5-1 to TRBJ2-2; tentatively, D is TRBD1 (7 bases). V lost 5 bases and J lost 6, with 20 bases in between. Looked up from germline, CDR1 is SGHRS and CDR2 is YFSETQ. This CDR3 is 16 amino acids long. The CDR3 here is CASSSLSGGTAGELFF. The CDR3 region has the DNA TGCGCCAGCAGTTCCCTCTCAGGGGGGACGGCCGGGGAGCTGTTTTTT.

The V call is TRBV19, the J call TRBJ2-6; no reliable D call. CDR1 and CDR2 (germline): LNHDA, SQIVND (reference sequence). Trimming left V 4 bases short and J 0 bases short, with 10 bases between. CDR3 size: 16 residues. CDR3: CASSKVPHSGANVLTF. In DNA, the CDR3 is TGTGCCAGTAGTAAGGTACCTCACTCTGGGGCCAACGTCCTGACTTTC.

The chain couples TRBV28 to TRBJ1-5; no definite D call. CDR3 length: 14 residues. V dropped 3 bases and J dropped 4 bases, with 10 bases sitting between them. CDR1 is MDHEN and CDR2 is SYDVKM in the germline V gene. DNA for the CDR3: TGTGCCAGCAGTTTTAATGGAGGGAATCAGCCCCAGCATTTT. Its translation: CASSFNGGNQPQHF.

The V call is TRBV28, the J call TRBJ1-2; possibly TRBD1 for D (6 bases). CDR1 MDHEN and CDR2 SYDVKM come from the germline V gene. The V end was cut by 5 bases, the J end by 8 bases, with 15 bases between. This CDR3 contains 13 residues. CDR3 protein: CASSDVKGVGYTF. For the CDR3, the DNA is TGTGCCAGCAGTGATGTTAAGGGGGTGGGCTACACCTTC.

The chain combines TRBV10-1 with TRBJ2-3; TRBD2 matches 8 bases. CDR1 is WNHNN and CDR2 is SYGVQD in the germline V gene (reference sequence). V shed 2 bases and J 4 bases; nucleotides not matched to a gene: 11. There are 17 residues in the CDR3. CDR3 residues: CASSEGSSGVGSDTQYF. The CDR3 DNA reads TGCGCCAGCAGTGAGGGAAGTAGCGGGGTGGGCTCAGATACGCAGTATTTT.

This chain links TRBV6-1 with TRBJ2-1, with D possibly being TRBD1 (5 bases). This CDR3 spans 13 amino acids. CDR1 and CDR2 from the germline V gene are MNHNS and SASEGT. Deletions cut 5 bases from V and 10 bases from J, with 15 bases between. CDR3 DNA sequence: TGTGCCAGCAGTAGGCAGGGATTCGGCGAGCAGTTCTTC. Amino acids: CASSRQGFGEQFF.

This clone was counted between two and nine times. V gene TRBV10-1 combines with J gene TRBJ2-7, with D perhaps TRBD2 (6 bases). This CDR3 contains 13 residues. Per germline, CDR1 WNHNN and CDR2 SYGVQD (reference sequence). The V gene lost 2 bases and the J gene lost 9 bases, with 14 bases spanning the gap. The DNA of the CDR3 is TGCGCCAGCAGTGAGCAAAGTTGGGAGGTGCAGTACTTC. It specifies CASSEQSWEVQYF.

The V gene is TRBV5-1, the J gene TRBJ2-7; D gene uncertain. The CDR3 has 12 amino acids. Germline V gene lookup returns CDR1 SGHRS and CDR2 YFSETQ. V dropped 5 bases and J dropped 3 bases, with 9 bases sitting between them. This CDR3 reads CASSTDGYEQYF. The CDR3 DNA reads TGCGCCAGCAGTACCGACGGCTACGAGCAGTACTTC.

The chain is built from TRBV18 and TRBJ2-7; D is possibly TRBD2 (5 bases). Trimming took off 0 bases at V and 5 bases at J, with 8 bases between the two ends. The CDR3 has 13 residues. CDR1 and CDR2 from the germline V gene are KGHSH and LQKENI. The CDR3 protein is CASSPPSGDEQYF. CDR3 in DNA: TGTGCCAGCTCACCACCGTCCGGGGACGAGCAGTACTTC.

The V call is TRBV7-2, the J call TRBJ2-1, with TRBD2 matching over 8 bases. V trimming: 1 base; J trimming: 12 bases; junction bases outside the gene matches: 8. The CDR3 has 14 residues. Germline values: CDR1 SGHTA, CDR2 FQGNSA. CDR3 in DNA: TGTGCCAGCAGCTTAGAGGGTAGCGGGACCTCGCAGTTCTTC. This encodes CASSLEGSGTSQFF.

This clone showed up just a few times. The rearrangement joins TRBV10-2 to TRBJ1-1; tentative D call: TRBD1 (5 bases). CDR3 length equals 17 residues. Trimming shortened V by 0 bases and J by 0 bases, and 14 bases separated the two germline ends. Germline CDR1 and CDR2: WSHSY and SAAADI. CDR3 sequence (DNA): TGCGCCAGCAGTGAGTCAGGGGCGCGAGTGGTGAACACTGAAGCTTTCTTT. Residues: CASSESGARVVNTEAFF.

The chain has TRBV18 and TRBJ1-2; D remains unclear. CDR1 is KGHSH and CDR2 is LQKENI in the germline V gene. CDR3 size: 14 residues. V was shortened by 0 bases and J by 2 bases, with 7 bases between the two germline ends. Here the CDR3 reads CASSPPGDNYGYTF. In DNA form, the CDR3 reads TGTGCCAGCTCACCACCGGGTGACAACTATGGCTACACCTTC.

This chain joins TRBV27 and TRBJ1-5, with 7 bases identical to TRBD1. The J segment lost 0 bases and the V segment lost 6 bases, leaving 14 bases of the junction unmatched. Germline assignment: CDR1 MNHEY and CDR2 SMNVEV (reference sequence). The CDR3 spans 18 residues. CDR3 amino acids: CASRPMTGQIYSNQPQHF. CDR3 nucleotides: TGTGCCAGCAGACCCATGACGGGACAGATTTATAGCAATCAGCCCCAGCATTTT.

The CDR3 bases are TGTGCCTGGAGTGTACAGGGGGGAAACATTCAGTACTTC. This translates into CAWSVQGGNIQYF. This rearrangement joins TRBV30 to TRBJ2-4; 8 bases are shared with TRBD1. The CDR3 extends over 13 amino acids. The V segment lost 0 bases and the J segment 6 bases; nucleotides outside the gene matches: 1. CDR1 is GTSNPN, CDR2 SVGIG, per germline (reference sequence).

The rearrangement joins TRBV9 to TRBJ2-5; TRBD2 matches 7 bases. The CDR3 is 14 amino acids. V was clipped by 2 bases and J by 0 bases; unmatched bases: 1. Germline V gene sequence: CDR1 SGDLS, CDR2 YYNGEE. The CDR3 protein is CASSVGGYQETQYF. The CDR3, as DNA: TGTGCCAGCAGCGTGGGGGGGTACCAAGAGACCCAGTACTTC.

This clone has a single count. V and J are TRBV19 and TRBJ1-2; D possibly corresponds to TRBD1 (5 bases). V was cut by 4 bases and J by 6 bases, with 12 bases left in between. There are 13 residues in the CDR3. Germline CDR1 LNHDA, CDR2 SQIVND (reference sequence). The CDR3 is CASSTNQGDGYTF. The CDR3 bases are TGTGCCAGTAGTACAAATCAGGGAGATGGCTACACCTTC.

The chain is built from TRBV5-4 and TRBJ2-3; 7 nucleotides agree with TRBD1. The CDR3 totals 17 residues. V lost 4 bases to trimming and J lost 8 bases; unmatched junction nucleotides: 19. Germline CDR1 is SGHNT and CDR2 is YYREEE (reference sequence). For the CDR3, the DNA is TGTGCCAGCAGCCTCAAGACAGGGCCATACGCTCCTAGTACGCAGTATTTT. Translated, it gives CASSLKTGPYAPSTQYF.

This clone has more than one count but fewer than ten. This chain links TRBV6-5 with TRBJ2-2; no clear D gene. V was clipped by 5 bases and J by 4 bases, with 11 bases between them. CDR3 length: 14 amino acids. Germline lookup yields CDR1 MNHEY and CDR2 SVGAGI. DNA of the CDR3: TGTGCCAGCAGTCCTCACGGTGCCACCGGGGAGCTGTTTTTT. Protein: CASSPHGATGELFF.

A word on this clone: The sample carries other DNA sequences with the same CDR3. V gene TRBV6-6 combines with J gene TRBJ1-1; D perhaps matches TRBD1 (5 bases). Germline V CDR1 and CDR2: MNHNY, SVGAGI (reference sequence). This CDR3 has 14 residues. V lost 2 bases and J 1 base, leaving 8 bases between the germline ends. The CDR3 coding sequence is TGTGCCAGCAGTTACGCAGGGAGGAACACTGAAGCTTTCTTT. It encodes CASSYAGRNTEAFF.

This sequence joins TRBV7-2 and TRBJ1-5, with D unresolved. This CDR3 region has 13 residues. V was clipped by 2 bases and J by 5 bases, with 7 bases between them. Germline assignment: CDR1 SGHTA and CDR2 FQGNSA. CDR3: CASSLRVYQPQHF. The DNA of the CDR3 is TGTGCCAGCAGCTTAAGGGTTTATCAGCCCCAGCATTTT. The whole variable domain, remainder taken from reference TRBV7-2 and TRBJ1-5, is GAGVSQSPSNKVTEKGKDVELRCDPISGHTALYWYRQSLGQGLEFLIYFQGNSAPDKSGLPSDRFSAERTGGSVSTLTIQRTQQEDSAVYLCASSLRVYQPQHFGDGTRLSIL.

The J gene is TRBJ2-1, the V gene TRBV6-5; no clear D gene. Trimming took off 2 bases at V and 2 bases at J, with 7 bases between the two ends. This CDR3 has 14 amino acids. Germline lookup yields CDR1 MNHEY and CDR2 SVGAGI. CDR3: CASSYRRTYNEQFF. As DNA, the CDR3 is TGTGCCAGCAGTTACCGTCGAACCTACAATGAGCAGTTCTTC.

The chain carries TRBV19 and TRBJ1-3, with D possibly matching TRBD1 (5 bases). From germline, CDR1 is LNHDA and CDR2 SQIVND (reference sequence). CDR3 length equals 14 residues. Deletions cut 7 bases from V and 2 bases from J, with 12 bases between. This chain's CDR3 is CASTPGFAGNTIYF. The CDR3 DNA reads TGTGCCAGTACCCCAGGGTTCGCTGGAAACACCATATATTTT.

The chain uses TRBV19 and TRBJ2-4, with 8 bases fitting TRBD1. V was clipped by 2 bases and J by 3 bases; unmatched bases: 3. The CDR3 contains 15 residues. Germline V lookup: CDR1 LNHDA, CDR2 SQIVND (reference sequence). The CDR3 reads CASSIRQGNKNIQYF. The DNA for the CDR3 is TGTGCCAGTAGTATACGACAGGGGAACAAAAACATTCAGTACTTC.

This clone was found a few times. The chain links TRBV6-5 to TRBJ2-2; 7 bases map to TRBD1. V trimming: 2 bases; J trimming: 2 bases; junction bases outside the gene matches: 2. The CDR3 totals 15 residues. CDR1 and CDR2 (germline): MNHEY, SVGAGI. CDR3 residues: CASSYRGHNTGELFF. CDR3 nucleotides: TGTGCCAGCAGTTACAGGGGGCATAACACCGGGGAGCTGTTTTTT.

This sequence joins TRBV28 and TRBJ1-1; D is unclear. Deletions cut 4 bases from V and 0 bases from J, with 9 bases between. There are 14 residues in the CDR3. Germline CDR1 reads MDHEN; CDR2 reads SYDVKM. CDR3 bases: TGTGCCAGCAGTTATATTACGATGAACACTGAAGCTTTCTTT. It specifies CASSYITMNTEAFF.

The V call is TRBV18, the J call TRBJ2-7, with TRBD1 matching over 9 bases. V dropped 4 bases and J dropped 0; count of bases not matched to a gene: 4. Germline-derived CDR1 and CDR2 are KGHSH and LQKENI. The CDR3 length is 15 residues. For the CDR3, the DNA is TGTGCCAGCTCACTAGAGGGACAGGGCTCCTACGAGCAGTACTTC. It codes for CASSLEGQGSYEQYF.

V and J are TRBV30 and TRBJ2-7, with D tentatively TRBD1 (5 bases). Trimming pared 4 bases from V and 2 bases from J, leaving 9 bases between. The CDR3 runs 12 residues. The germline V gene encodes CDR1 GTSNPN and CDR2 SVGIG (reference sequence). The chain's CDR3 is CAWTRGTYEQYF. The DNA of the CDR3 is TGTGCCTGGACTAGGGGAACCTACGAGCAGTACTTC. The entire variable domain, with the rest obtained from reference TRBV30 and TRBJ2-7, is as follows: SQTIHQWPATLVQPVGSPLSLECTVEGTSNPNLYWYRQAAGRGLQLLFYSVGIGQISSEVPQNLSASRPQDRQFILSSKKLLLSDSGFYLCAWTRGTYEQYFGPGTRLTVT.

J is TRBJ1-2 and V is TRBV6-5; TRBD1 might be the D (6 bases). The V gene's germline CDR1 is MNHEY and CDR2 SVGAGI. V was clipped by 4 bases and J by 7 bases, with 19 bases between them. This CDR3 region has 15 residues. The CDR3 is CASSSPGEGRPGYTF. The CDR3 DNA is TGTGCCAGCAGTTCCCCAGGGGAAGGGAGACCTGGCTACACCTTC.

The rearrangement uses TRBV5-6 and TRBJ2-5, with 8 bases matching TRBD1. Germline-derived CDR1 and CDR2 are SGHDT and YYEEEE. Trimming cost V 6 bases and J 2 bases; bases outside gene matches: 9. The CDR3 contains 15 residues. The CDR3 loop reads CASTLMGQEQETQYF. In DNA form, the CDR3 reads TGTGCCAGCACCCTGATGGGACAGGAACAAGAGACCCAGTACTTC.